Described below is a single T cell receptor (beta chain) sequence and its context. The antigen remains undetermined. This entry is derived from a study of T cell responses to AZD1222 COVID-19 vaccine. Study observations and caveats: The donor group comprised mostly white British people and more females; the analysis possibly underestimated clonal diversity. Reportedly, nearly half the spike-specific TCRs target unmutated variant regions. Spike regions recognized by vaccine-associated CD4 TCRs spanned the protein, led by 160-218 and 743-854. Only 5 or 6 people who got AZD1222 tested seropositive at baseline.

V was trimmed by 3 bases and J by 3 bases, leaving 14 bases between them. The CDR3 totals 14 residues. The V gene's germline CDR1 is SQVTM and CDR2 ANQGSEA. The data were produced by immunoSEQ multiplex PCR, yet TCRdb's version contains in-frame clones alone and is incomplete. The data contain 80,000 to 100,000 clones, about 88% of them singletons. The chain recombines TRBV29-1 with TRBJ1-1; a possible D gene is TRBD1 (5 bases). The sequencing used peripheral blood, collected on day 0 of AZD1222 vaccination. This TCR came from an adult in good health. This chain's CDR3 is CSVERRWGYTEAFF. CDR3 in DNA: TGCAGCGTTGAGCGCCGTTGGGGGTACACTGAAGCTTTCTTT.